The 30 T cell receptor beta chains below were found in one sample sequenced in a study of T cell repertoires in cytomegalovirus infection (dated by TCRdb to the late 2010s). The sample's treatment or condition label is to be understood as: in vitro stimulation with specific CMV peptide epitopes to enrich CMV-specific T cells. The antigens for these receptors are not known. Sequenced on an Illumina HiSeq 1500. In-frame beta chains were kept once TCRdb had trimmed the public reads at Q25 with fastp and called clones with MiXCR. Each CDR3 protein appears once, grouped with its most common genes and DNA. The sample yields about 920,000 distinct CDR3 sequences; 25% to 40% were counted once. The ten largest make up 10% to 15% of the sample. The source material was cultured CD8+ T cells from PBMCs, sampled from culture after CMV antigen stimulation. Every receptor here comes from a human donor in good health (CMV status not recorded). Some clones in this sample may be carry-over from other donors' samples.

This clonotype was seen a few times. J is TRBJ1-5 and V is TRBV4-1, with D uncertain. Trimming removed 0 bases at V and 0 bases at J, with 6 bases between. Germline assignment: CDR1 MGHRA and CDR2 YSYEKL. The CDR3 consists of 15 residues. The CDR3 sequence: CASSQERYSNQPQHF. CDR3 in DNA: TGCGCCAGCAGCCAAGAGAGATATAGCAATCAGCCCCAGCATTTT.

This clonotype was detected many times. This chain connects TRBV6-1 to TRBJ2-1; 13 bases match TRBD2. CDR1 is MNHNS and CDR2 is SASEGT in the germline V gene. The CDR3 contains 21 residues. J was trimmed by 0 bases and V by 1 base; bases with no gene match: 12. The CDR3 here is CASSEGFPGLAGADSYNEQFF. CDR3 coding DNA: TGTGCCAGCAGTGAAGGTTTTCCAGGACTAGCGGGGGCCGACTCCTACAATGAGCAGTTCTTC.

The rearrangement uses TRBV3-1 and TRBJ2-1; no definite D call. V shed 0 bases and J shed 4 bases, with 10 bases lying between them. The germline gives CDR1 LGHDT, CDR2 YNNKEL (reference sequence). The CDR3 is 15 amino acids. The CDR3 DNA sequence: TGTGCCAGCAGCCAAGACATAGGGATATACAATGAGCAGTTCTTC. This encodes CASSQDIGIYNEQFF.

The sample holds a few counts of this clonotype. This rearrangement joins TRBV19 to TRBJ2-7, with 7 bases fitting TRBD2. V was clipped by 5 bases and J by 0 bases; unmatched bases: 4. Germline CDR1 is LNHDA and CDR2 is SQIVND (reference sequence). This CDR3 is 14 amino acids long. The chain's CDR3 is CASSQRGTSYEQYF. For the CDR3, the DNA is TGTGCCAGTAGTCAGCGGGGAACCTCCTACGAGCAGTACTTC.

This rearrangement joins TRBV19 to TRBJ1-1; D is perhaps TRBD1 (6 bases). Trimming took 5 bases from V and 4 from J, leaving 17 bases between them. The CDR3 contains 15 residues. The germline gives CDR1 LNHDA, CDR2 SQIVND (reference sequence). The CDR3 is CASSGGPTGLTEAFF. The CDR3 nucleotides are TGTGCCAGTAGTGGTGGTCCCACAGGGCTCACTGAAGCTTTCTTT.

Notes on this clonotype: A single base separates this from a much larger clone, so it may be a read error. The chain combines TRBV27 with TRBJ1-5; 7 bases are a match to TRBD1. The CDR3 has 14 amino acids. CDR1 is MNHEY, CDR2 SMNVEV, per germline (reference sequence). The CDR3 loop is CASSPTGYNQLQHF. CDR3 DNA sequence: TGTGCCAGCAGTCCGACAGGGTATAATCAGCTCCAGCATTTT.

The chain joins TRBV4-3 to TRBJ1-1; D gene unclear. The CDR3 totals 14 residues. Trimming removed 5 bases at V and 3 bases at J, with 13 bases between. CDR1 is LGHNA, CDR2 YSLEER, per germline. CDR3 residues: CASSAGGRDTEAFF. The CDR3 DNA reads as TGCGCCAGCAGCGCTGGTGGAAGGGACACTGAAGCTTTCTTT.

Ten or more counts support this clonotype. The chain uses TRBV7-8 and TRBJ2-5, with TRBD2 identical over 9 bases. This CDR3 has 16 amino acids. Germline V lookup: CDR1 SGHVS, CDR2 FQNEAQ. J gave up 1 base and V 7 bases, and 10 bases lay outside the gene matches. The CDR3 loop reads CASTPFAGGPQETQYF. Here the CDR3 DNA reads TGTGCCAGCACCCCCTTTGCGGGGGGGCCCCAAGAGACCCAGTACTTC.

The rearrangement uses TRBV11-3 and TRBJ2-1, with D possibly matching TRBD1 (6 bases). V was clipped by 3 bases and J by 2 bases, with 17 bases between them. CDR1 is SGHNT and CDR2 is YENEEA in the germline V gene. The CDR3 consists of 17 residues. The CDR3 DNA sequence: TGTGCCAGCAGCTTGAGAACAGGGAACGCGGCCTACAATGAGCAGTTCTTC. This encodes CASSLRTGNAAYNEQFF.

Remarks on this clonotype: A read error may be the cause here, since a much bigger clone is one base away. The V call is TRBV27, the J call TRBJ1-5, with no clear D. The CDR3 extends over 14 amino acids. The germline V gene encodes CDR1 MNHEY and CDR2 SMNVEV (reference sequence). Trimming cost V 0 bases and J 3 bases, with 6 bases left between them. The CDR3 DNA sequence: TGTGCCAGCAGTTTATCAGTTAACAATCAGCCCCAGCATTTT. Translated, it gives CASSLSVNNQPQHF.

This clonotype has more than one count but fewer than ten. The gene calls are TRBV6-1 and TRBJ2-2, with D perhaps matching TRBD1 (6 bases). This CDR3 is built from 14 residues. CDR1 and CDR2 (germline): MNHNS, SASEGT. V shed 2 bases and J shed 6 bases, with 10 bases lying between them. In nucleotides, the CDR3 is TGTGCCAGCAGTGAATGGGGGCGTCCCGGGGAGCTGTTTTTT. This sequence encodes CASSEWGRPGELFF.

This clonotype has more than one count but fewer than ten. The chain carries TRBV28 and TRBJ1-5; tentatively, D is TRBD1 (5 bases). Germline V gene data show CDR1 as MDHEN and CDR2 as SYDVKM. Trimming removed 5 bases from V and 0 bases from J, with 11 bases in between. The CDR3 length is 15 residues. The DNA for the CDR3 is TGTGCCAGCAGTCCTCCGACAGATAGCAATCAGCCCCAGCATTTT. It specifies CASSPPTDSNQPQHF.

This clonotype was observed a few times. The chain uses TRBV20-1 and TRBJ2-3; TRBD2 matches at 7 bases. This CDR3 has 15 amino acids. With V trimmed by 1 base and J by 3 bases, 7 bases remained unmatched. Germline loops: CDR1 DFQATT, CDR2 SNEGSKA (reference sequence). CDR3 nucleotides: TGCAGTGCTAGAGTGCCAGCGGGGTTGACAGATACGCAGTATTTT. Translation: CSARVPAGLTDTQYF.

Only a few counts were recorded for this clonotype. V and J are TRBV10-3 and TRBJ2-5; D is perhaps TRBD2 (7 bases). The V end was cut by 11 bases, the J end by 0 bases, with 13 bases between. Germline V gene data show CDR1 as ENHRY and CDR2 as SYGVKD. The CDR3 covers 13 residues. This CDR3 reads CACGGADQETQYF. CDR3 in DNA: TGTGCCTGTGGGGGGGCAGACCAAGAGACCCAGTACTTC.

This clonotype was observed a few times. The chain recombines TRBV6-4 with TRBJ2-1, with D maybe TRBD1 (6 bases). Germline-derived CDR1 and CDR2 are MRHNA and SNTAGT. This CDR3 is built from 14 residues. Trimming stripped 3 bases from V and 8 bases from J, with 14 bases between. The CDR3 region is CASSDFTGNYEQFF. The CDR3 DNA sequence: TGTGCCAGCAGTGATTTTACAGGGAATTATGAGCAGTTCTTC.

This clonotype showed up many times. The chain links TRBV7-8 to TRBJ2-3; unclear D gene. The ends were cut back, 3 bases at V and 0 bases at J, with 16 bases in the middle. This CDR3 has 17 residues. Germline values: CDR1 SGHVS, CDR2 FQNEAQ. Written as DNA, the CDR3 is TGTGCCAGCAGCTTCGTGGTTTCTAAACCTAGCACAGATACGCAGTATTTT. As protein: CASSFVVSKPSTDTQYF.

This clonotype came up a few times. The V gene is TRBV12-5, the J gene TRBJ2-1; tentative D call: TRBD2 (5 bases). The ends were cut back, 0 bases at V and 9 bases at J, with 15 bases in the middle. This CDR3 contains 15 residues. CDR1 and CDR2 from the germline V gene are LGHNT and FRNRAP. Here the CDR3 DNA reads TGTGCTAGTGGTTTGGTACTAGACCCTTTGGGTGAGCAGTTCTTC. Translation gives CASGLVLDPLGEQFF.

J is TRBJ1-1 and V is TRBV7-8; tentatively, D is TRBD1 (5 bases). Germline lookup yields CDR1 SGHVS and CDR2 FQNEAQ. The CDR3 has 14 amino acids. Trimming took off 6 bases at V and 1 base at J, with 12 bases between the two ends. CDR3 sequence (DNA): TGTGCCAGCAGGGGACGGGGACCGAACACTGAAGCTTTCTTT. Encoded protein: CASRGRGPNTEAFF.

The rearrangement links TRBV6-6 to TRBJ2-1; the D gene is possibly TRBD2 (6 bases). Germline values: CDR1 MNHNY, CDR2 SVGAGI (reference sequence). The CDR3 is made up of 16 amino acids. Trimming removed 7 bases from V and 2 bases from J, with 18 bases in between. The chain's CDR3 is CASKGLGVRAYNEQFF. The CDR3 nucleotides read TGTGCCAGCAAGGGACTGGGGGTTAGGGCCTACAATGAGCAGTTCTTC.

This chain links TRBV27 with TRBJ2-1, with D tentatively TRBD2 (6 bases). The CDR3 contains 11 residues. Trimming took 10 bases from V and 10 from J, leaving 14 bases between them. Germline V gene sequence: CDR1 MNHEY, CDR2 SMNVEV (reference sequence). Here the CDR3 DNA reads TGTGCCACCAGGTGGGCGGGGGAGCAGTTCTTC. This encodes CATRWAGEQFF.

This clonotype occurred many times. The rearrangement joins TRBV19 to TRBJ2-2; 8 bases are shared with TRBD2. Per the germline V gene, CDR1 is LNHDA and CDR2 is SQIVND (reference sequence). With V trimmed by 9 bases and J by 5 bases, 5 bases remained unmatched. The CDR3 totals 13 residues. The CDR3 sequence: CASAGGGTGELFF. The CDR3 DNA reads TGTGCCAGCGCGGGGGGTGGAACCGGGGAGCTGTTTTTT. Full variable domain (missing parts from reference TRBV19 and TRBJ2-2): DGGITQSPKYLFRKEGQNVTLSCEQNLNHDAMYWYRQDPGQGLRLIYYSQIVNDFQKGDIAEGYSVSREKKESFPLTVTSAQKNPTAFYLCASAGGGTGELFFGEGSRLTVL.

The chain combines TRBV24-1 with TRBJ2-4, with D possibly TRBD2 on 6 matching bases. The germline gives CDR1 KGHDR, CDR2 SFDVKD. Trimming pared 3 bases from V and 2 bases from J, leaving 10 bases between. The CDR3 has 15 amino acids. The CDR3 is CATSDPRDSKNIQYF. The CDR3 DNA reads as TGTGCCACCAGTGATCCCCGGGACTCCAAAAACATTCAGTACTTC.

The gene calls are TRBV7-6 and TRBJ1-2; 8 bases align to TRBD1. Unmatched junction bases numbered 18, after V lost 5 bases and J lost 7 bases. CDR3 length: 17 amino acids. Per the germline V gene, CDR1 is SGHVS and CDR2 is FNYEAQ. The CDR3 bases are TGTGCCAGCAGCCATACCGGGACAGGCGGGCCTCTATCTGGCTACACCTTC. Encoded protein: CASSHTGTGGPLSGYTF.

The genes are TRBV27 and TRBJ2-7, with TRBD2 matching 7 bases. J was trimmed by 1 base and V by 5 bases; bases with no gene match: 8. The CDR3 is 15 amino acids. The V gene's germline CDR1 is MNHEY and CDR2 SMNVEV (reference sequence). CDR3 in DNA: TGTGCCAGCAGTCATATTGGGGGGGGATCCTACGAGCAGTACTTC. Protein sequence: CASSHIGGGSYEQYF.

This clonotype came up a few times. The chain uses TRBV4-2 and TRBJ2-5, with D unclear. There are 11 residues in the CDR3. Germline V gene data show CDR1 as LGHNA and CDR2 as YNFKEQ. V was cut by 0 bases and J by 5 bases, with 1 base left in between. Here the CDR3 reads CASSQDETQYF. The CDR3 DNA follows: TGTGCCAGCAGCCAAGACGAGACCCAGTACTTC.

CDR3 region: CSVGNGREAFF. CDR3 in DNA: TGCAGCGTTGGTAACGGTCGGGAAGCTTTCTTT. This chain connects TRBV29-1 to TRBJ1-1; D gene unclear. With 4 bases removed from V and 8 bases from J, the gap between germline ends came to 11 bases. In germline, CDR1 is SQVTM, CDR2 ANQGSEA. This CDR3 is 11 amino acids long.

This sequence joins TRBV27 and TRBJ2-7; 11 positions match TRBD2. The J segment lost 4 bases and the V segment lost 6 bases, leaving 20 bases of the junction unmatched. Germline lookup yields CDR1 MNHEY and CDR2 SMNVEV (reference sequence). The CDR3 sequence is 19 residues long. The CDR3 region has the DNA TGTGCCAGCAGCCAAAGTATTGGGCTAGCGGGGGGCCTGCCTTACGAGCAGTACGTC. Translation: CASSQSIGLAGGLPYEQYV.

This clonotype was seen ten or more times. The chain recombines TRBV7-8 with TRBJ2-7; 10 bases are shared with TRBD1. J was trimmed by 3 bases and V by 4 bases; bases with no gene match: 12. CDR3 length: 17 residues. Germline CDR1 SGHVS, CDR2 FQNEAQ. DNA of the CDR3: TGTGCCAGCAGCTCCGGGACAGGGGCTTCGGGTTTCTACGAGCAGTACGTC. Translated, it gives CASSSGTGASGFYEQYV.

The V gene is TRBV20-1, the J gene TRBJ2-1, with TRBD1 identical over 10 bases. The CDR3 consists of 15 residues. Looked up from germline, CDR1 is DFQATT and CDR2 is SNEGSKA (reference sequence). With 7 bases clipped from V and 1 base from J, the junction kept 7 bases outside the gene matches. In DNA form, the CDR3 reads TGCAGTGTTCCGGACAGGGGGTTATCCTACAATGAGCAGTTCTTC. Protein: CSVPDRGLSYNEQFF.

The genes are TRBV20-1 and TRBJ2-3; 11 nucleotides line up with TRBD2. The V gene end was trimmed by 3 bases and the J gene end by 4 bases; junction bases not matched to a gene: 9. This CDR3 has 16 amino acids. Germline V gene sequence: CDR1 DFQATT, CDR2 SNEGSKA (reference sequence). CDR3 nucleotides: TGCAGTGCTAGGAGTGGACTAGCGGGTCGTCCAGATACGCAGTATTTT. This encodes CSARSGLAGRPDTQYF.